The present T cell receptor (beta chain) was sequenced within a study of CD4 T cells in relation to SARS-CoV-2 and coronaviruses. The wider study: Controls used an HIV-1 Nef peptide pool or no peptide.

A remark on this clone: Antigen: not known. One end of the junction is discordant with germline, which a read error may explain.

Before the COVID-19 pandemic, during about 2010-2019, CD4+ T cells were taken from unexposed donors. CD4+ T cells were isolated from the cells after 10 days of culture. Cultures held under 2.5 million PBMCs per well with around 10 IU/ml IL-2. Germline V CDR1 and CDR2: MNHEY, SVGAGI. The CDR3 loop spans 15 amino acids. Method: immunoSEQ multiplex PCR; TCRdb's copy keeps in-frame clones and lacks some. The sample has under 25,000 clones, approximately 80% seen once. Specimen: CD4+ T cells from PBMCs, cultured in vitro. The TCR originated in a human donor in good health. The V call is TRBV6-5, the J call TRBJ1-2; maybe TRBD1 (5 bases). The CDR3 loop is CASSDSWGSDYGYTF. The CDR3 DNA reads TGTGCCAGCAGTGACTCGTGGGGGTCGGACTATGGCTACACCTTC.